What follows are 21 T cell receptor beta chains derived from one specimen sequenced in a study of CD8 T cells in ankylosing spondylitis (dated by TCRdb to the late 2010s). The full study reports these points: Blood from ankylosing spondylitis patients appeared to be characterized by a TCR beta motif composed of under ten highly homologous amino acid variants.

Library preparation used 5' RACE. Sequenced using an Illumina HiSeq 2500. TCRdb reworked the public reads: Q25 trimming with fastp, MiXCR clone assembly, productive beta chains retained. CDR3 protein sequences are deduplicated, and each keeps its most common genes and DNA. The sample profile shows 800,000 to 900,000 distinct CDR3 sequences; about 10% of them were found once. The biggest ten clones account for about 0.49% of the sample. Their recognized antigens are unknown. Sequencing was done on a sample of blood, either unsorted or a sorted T cell fraction (not recorded which). The receptor set was obtained from a male donor with ankylosing spondylitis.

This clonotype was observed many times. V and J are TRBV28 and TRBJ1-1; no clear D gene. The germline CDR1 and CDR2 sequences are MDHEN and SYDVKM. CDR3 size: 14 residues. V was pared by 5 bases and J by 5 bases, with 15 bases between. CDR3 in amino acids: CASSASPKATEAFF. In nucleotides, the CDR3 is TGTGCCAGCAGTGCCAGCCCCAAGGCGACTGAAGCTTTCTTT.

The table lists this clonotype with many counts. The chain combines TRBV12-3 or TRBV12-4 with TRBJ2-1; the D is unclear. The CDR3 extends over 12 amino acids. Deletions cut 7 bases from V and 9 bases from J, with 13 bases between. CDR3 sequence: CASTFHLVEQFF. In nucleotides, the CDR3 is TGTGCCAGCACCTTCCACTTGGTTGAGCAGTTCTTC.

In its sample, this clonotype was seen a few times. This chain connects TRBV20-1 to TRBJ2-7; 8 bases are shared with TRBD1. Germline CDR1 DFQATT, CDR2 SNEGSKA (reference sequence). This CDR3 has 13 residues. V dropped 3 bases and J dropped 6; count of bases not matched to a gene: 7. This chain's CDR3 is CSASQGAPGEQYF. The CDR3 DNA reads TGCAGTGCTAGCCAGGGGGCCCCCGGCGAGCAGTACTTC.

The rearrangement links TRBV4-2 to TRBJ2-5, with 13 bases lining up with TRBD2. J was trimmed by 1 base and V by 4 bases; bases with no gene match: 9. This CDR3 is built from 18 residues. CDR1 and CDR2 (germline): LGHNA, YNFKEQ. The DNA of the CDR3 is TGTGCCAGCAGCCTGGGACTAGCGGGGTCTCTATTCCAAGAGACCCAGTACTTC. Translated: CASSLGLAGSLFQETQYF.

The chain employs TRBV28 and TRBJ2-7; no firm D call. The V gene's germline CDR1 is MDHEN and CDR2 SYDVKM. The CDR3 covers 14 residues. V was clipped by 10 bases and J by 0 bases, with 16 bases between them. This CDR3 reads CATQKWQASYEQYF. Here the CDR3 DNA reads TGTGCCACTCAAAAGTGGCAGGCCTCCTACGAGCAGTACTTC.

The chain has TRBV12-3 or TRBV12-4 and TRBJ2-2; 10 bases align to TRBD1. The CDR3 covers 18 residues. The junction had 16 bases not matched to a gene; V was cut back by 10 bases and J by 2 bases. The CDR3 region has the DNA TGTGCCAACAGAACCGGGACAGGGGTTGGTGCCAACACCGGGGAGCTGTTTTTT. Translating it yields CANRTGTGVGANTGELFF.

The V gene is TRBV5-1, the J gene TRBJ2-1, with 10 bases fitting TRBD2. Per the germline V gene, CDR1 is SGHRS and CDR2 is YFSETQ. This CDR3 spans 17 amino acids. The trim removed 4 bases at V and 7 bases at J, leaving 14 bases unmatched. CDR3: CASSLYRGGLARNEQFF. The CDR3 coding sequence is TGCGCCAGCAGCCTCTACCGGGGGGGACTAGCGCGGAATGAGCAGTTCTTC.

This clonotype has more than one count but fewer than ten. The V call is TRBV20-1, the J call TRBJ2-2; D is unresolved. This CDR3 has 14 residues. Germline CDR1 DFQATT, CDR2 SNEGSKA (reference sequence). V shed 6 bases and J shed 5 bases, with 16 bases lying between them. DNA of the CDR3: TGCAGTGCCCCCTTCGTCCGTGGGACCGGGGAGCTGTTTTTT. Protein: CSAPFVRGTGELFF.

J is TRBJ1-4 and V is TRBV6-1; a weak D match, TRBD1 (6 bases). Trimming left V 7 bases short and J 8 bases short, with 17 bases between. Germline CDR1 and CDR2: MNHNS and SASEGT. This CDR3 is 14 amino acids long. The CDR3 nucleotides are TGTGCCAGCACCAGGAAGGGGGGTGGCGAAAAACTGTTTTTT. Translating gives CASTRKGGGEKLFF.

This chain connects TRBV5-1 to TRBJ2-3; D is possibly TRBD1 or TRBD2 (6 bases each). The CDR3 has 15 residues. V gave up 2 bases and J gave up 1 base, with 11 bases separating them. Germline V gives CDR1 SGHRS, CDR2 YFSETQ. Written as DNA, the CDR3 is TGCGCCAGCAGCTTTGAACGGGGGCGCACAGATACGCAGTATTTT. Protein: CASSFERGRTDTQYF.

The rearrangement joins TRBV29-1 to TRBJ2-1, with D unresolved. Trimming shortened V by 2 bases and J by 4 bases, and 9 bases separated the two germline ends. Germline CDR1 is SQVTM and CDR2 is ANQGSEA. The CDR3 has 13 residues. In nucleotides, the CDR3 is TGCAGCGTTGAATGGGTTCTGTACAATGAGCAGTTCTTC. The encoded protein is CSVEWVLYNEQFF.

CDR3 nucleotide sequence: TGCAGCGTGGTAGAACCCACTGAAGCTTTCTTT. It is translated as CSVVEPTEAFF. The V and J genes are TRBV29-1 and TRBJ1-1; D remains ambiguous. V was clipped by 6 bases and J by 4 bases, with 9 bases between them. Germline V CDR1 and CDR2: SQVTM, ANQGSEA. The CDR3 contains 11 residues.

This clonotype was detected ten times or more. V and J are TRBV20-1 and TRBJ1-2, with D uncertain. The ends were cut back, 3 bases at V and 0 bases at J, with 8 bases in the middle. Per the germline V gene, CDR1 is DFQATT and CDR2 is SNEGSKA (reference sequence). The length of the CDR3 is 13 residues. The CDR3: CSARGITNYGYTF. CDR3 DNA sequence: TGCAGTGCTAGGGGGATTACTAACTATGGCTACACCTTC.

This clonotype came up a few times. This rearrangement joins TRBV11-2 to TRBJ1-5; 9 nucleotides match TRBD1. V was clipped by 3 bases and J by 1 base; unmatched bases: 7. Germline-derived CDR1 and CDR2 are SGHAT and FQNNGV. The CDR3 runs to 17 residues. The CDR3 DNA is TGTGCCAGCAGCTTCCGGGACAGGGTGAGGAGCAATCAGCCCCAGCATTTT. As protein: CASSFRDRVRSNQPQHF.

This clonotype was recorded a few times. The chain joins TRBV6-2 or TRBV6-3 to TRBJ2-1, with 7 bases aligning to TRBD2. The CDR3 covers 14 residues. Germline V lookup: CDR1 MNHEY, CDR2 SVGEGT. The junction had 4 bases not matched to a gene; V was cut back by 5 bases and J by 3 bases. This CDR3 reads CASSGREFYNEQFF. The CDR3 DNA reads as TGTGCCAGCAGTGGGAGGGAATTCTACAATGAGCAGTTCTTC.

This clonotype has ten or more counts. The J gene is TRBJ1-1, the V gene TRBV29-1, with 8 nucleotides matching TRBD1. The length of the CDR3 is 13 residues. V lost 6 bases, J lost 4 bases, and 7 bases stayed unmatched. Germline V gene sequence: CDR1 SQVTM, CDR2 ANQGSEA. CDR3 protein: CSVKNRGSTEAFF. The CDR3 nucleotides read TGCAGCGTCAAAAACAGGGGGAGCACTGAAGCTTTCTTT.

This clonotype was seen ten or more times. V usage is TRBV5-6 and J usage is TRBJ2-1; the D gene is possibly TRBD2 (5 bases). This CDR3 contains 15 residues. The ends were cut back, 1 base at V and 3 bases at J, with 11 bases in the middle. Germline CDR1 SGHDT, CDR2 YYEEEE. The CDR3 nucleotides read TGTGCCAGCAGCTTGTTACCTAGCCTCTACAATGAGCAGTTCTTC. This encodes CASSLLPSLYNEQFF.

This clonotype was counted ten times or more. The chain has TRBV4-3 and TRBJ2-4; TRBD2 matches at 13 bases. This CDR3 is built from 20 residues. Germline V CDR1 and CDR2: LGHNA, YSLEER. Unmatched junction bases numbered 12, after V lost 4 bases and J lost 0 bases. For the CDR3, the DNA is TGCGCCAGCAGCCGAACCTGGACTAGCGGGGGTTCCCTAGCCAAAAACATTCAGTACTTC. It specifies CASSRTWTSGGSLAKNIQYF.

Ten or more counts support this clonotype. This chain joins TRBV6-2 or TRBV6-3 and TRBJ2-5; D perhaps matches TRBD1 (5 bases). V lost 6 bases and J lost 2, with 13 bases in between. This CDR3 region has 14 residues. Germline V gene lookup returns CDR1 MNHEY and CDR2 SVGEGT. The CDR3 DNA is TGTGCCAGCAGCCTAGACAGTTATCAAGAGACCCAGTACTTC. Its translation: CASSLDSYQETQYF.

The rearrangement joins TRBV10-3 to TRBJ1-5, with D unclear. CDR3 length: 14 amino acids. Germline V gene sequence: CDR1 ENHRY, CDR2 SYGVKD. Trimming pared 4 bases from V and 4 bases from J, leaving 11 bases between. The CDR3 protein is CAISGASGNQPQHF. The CDR3 DNA sequence: TGTGCCATCAGTGGTGCCAGCGGGAATCAGCCCCAGCATTTT.

V gene TRBV7-6 combines with J gene TRBJ1-2, with TRBD1 matching over 9 bases. The CDR3 totals 16 residues. CDR1 is SGHVS, CDR2 FNYEAQ, per germline. V lost 4 bases to trimming and J lost 6 bases; unmatched junction nucleotides: 12. CDR3 in amino acids: CASSSRTYRGQDGYTF. DNA for the CDR3: TGTGCCAGCAGCTCGCGAACTTACAGGGGGCAGGATGGCTACACCTTC.